A single T cell receptor beta chain is shown here with its context. Its binding antigen is unknown. Base qualities are not at hand, and no much larger clone is one base apart. TCRbeta CDR3 regions were amplified from genomic DNA by means of the immunoSEQ Assay, a bias-controlled multiplex PCR. The paper's processing steps were these. The number of nucleated cells in each sample was estimated by amplification of reference gene primers within the assay. Sequence reads were collapsed and filtered to measure the absolute abundance of every unique TCRbeta CDR3 rearrangement. For each sample, productive Simpson clonality was calculated by taking the square root of Simpson's diversity index across productive rearrangements. What TCRdb holds here is the immuneACCESS table cut down to in-frame rearrangements. Part of the clones is not present; checked against another copy, under half of the missing clones reflect an unresolved V gene, and the others are unexplained. The DNA gave D and trimming, while V, J and clone size come from that table. In this sample the table shows about 96,000 clones, 70% to 90% of which occur a single time. The top ten clones comprise around 3.9% of the sample.

Unmatched junction bases come to 5, with V trimmed by 2 bases and J by 7 bases. The germline V gene supplies CDR1 MRHNA and CDR2 SNTAGT. Including the terminal cysteine and phenylalanine, the CDR3 comprises 15 residues. Just CDR3 DNA is preserved here, 45 bases in frame from base 1. In Seattle, one collaborating source enrolled patients while the infection was active and tracked those patients longitudinally over the course of disease. Collaborating institutions collected whole blood in K2EDTA tubes following their own protocols. For TCRbeta analysis, collaborator samples were shipped as frozen whole blood, as isolated PBMCs, or as DNA extracted from either sample type. This sample is part of a study of blood T cell repertoires in COVID-19 (dated by TCRdb to the early 2020s). Describing the broader study: The collaborator samples originated in the United States, Italy and Spain and spanned the acute and convalescent phases of COVID-19. HLA class I and class II types, where available, came from metadata supplied by the sample provider rather than from assay-based typing. Samples were obtained from the ongoing ImmuneRACE study (first 160 participants) and from 950 to 1,500 subjects provided by 6 global collaborators. The dataset comprised deeply sampled blood TCRbeta repertoires from subjects exposed to, actively infected with, or recovered from COVID-19. The repertoires were released in a freely available public database meant as a resource for research on the immune response to SARS-CoV-2. The prospective study material was composed of cDNA or gDNA derived from T cells, B-cell-depleted T cells, or PBMCs. Nearly every sample came with metadata listing a de-identified subject ID, COVID-19 status, age in years and sex. Here is what the overall study found, with its caveats: The quantity of clinical and demographic metadata differed by source and by participant and was supplied without curation.

This chain is built from TRBV6-4 and TRBJ2-1, with 10 bases in between that match TRBD1. The sequenced material came from peripheral blood. This sequence was found in a human donor with COVID-19, enrolled during active disease. The donor label of this sample is uncertain. CDR3 protein: CASSDGDRGSNEQFF. The DNA sequence reads TGTGCCAGCAGTGACGGGGACAGGGGATCAAATGAGCAGTTCTTC.